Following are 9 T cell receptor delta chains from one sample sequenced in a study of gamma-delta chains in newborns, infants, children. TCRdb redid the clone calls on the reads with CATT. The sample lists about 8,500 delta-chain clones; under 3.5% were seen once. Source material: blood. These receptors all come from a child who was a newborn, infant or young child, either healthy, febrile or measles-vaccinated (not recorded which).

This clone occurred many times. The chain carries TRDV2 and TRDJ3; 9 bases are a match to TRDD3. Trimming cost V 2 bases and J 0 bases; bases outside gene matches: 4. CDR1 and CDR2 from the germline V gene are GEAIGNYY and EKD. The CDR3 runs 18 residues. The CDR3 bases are TGTGCCTGTGACAGGGGGGGATACAGCTCCTGGGACACCCGACAGATGTTTTTC. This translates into CACDRGGYSSWDTRQMFF.

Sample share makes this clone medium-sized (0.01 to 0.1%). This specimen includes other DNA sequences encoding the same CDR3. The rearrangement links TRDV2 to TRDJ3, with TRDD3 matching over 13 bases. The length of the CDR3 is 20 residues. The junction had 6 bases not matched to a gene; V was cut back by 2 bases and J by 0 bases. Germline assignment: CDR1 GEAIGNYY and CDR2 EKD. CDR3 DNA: TGTGCCTGTGACAAAGTACTGGGGGATACGAGCTCCTGGGACACCCGACAGATGTTTTTC. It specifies CACDKVLGDTSSWDTRQMFF.

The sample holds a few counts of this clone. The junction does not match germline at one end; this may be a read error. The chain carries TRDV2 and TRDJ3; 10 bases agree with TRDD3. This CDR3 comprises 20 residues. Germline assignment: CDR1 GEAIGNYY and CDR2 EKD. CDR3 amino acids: CACDTVGGYLSSWDTRQMFF. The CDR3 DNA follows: TGTGCCTGTGACACCGTTGGGGGATACCTAAGCTCCTGGGACACCCGCCAGATGTTTTTC.

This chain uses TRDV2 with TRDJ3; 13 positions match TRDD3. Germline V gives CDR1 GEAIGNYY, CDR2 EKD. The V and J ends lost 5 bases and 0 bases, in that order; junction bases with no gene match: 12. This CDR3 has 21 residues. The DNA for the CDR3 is TGTGCCTGTGGCAGAGTACTGGGGGATACGCTAATCTCCTGGGACACCCGACAGATGTTTTTC. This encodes CACGRVLGDTLISWDTRQMFF.

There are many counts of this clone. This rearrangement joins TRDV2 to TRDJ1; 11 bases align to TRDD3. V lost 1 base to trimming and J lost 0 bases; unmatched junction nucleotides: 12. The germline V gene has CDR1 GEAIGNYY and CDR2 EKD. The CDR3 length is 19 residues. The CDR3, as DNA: TGTGCCTGTGACACGGTGACTGGGGGATATCTTCCTTACACCGATAAACTCATCTTT. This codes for CACDTVTGGYLPYTDKLIF.

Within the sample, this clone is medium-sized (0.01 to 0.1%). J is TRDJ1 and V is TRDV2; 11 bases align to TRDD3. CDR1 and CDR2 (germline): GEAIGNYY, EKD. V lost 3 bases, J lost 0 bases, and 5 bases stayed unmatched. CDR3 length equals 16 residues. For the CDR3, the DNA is TGTGCCTGTGACGTACTGGGGGATAAATACACCGATAAACTCATCTTT. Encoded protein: CACDVLGDKYTDKLIF.

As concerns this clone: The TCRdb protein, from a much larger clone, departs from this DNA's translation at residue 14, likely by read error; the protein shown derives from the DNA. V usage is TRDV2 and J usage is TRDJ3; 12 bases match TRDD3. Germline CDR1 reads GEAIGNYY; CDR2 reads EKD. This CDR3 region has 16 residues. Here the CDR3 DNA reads TGTGCCTGTACTGGGGGATACTCCTGGGACACCCGACAGACGTTTTTC. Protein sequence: CACTGGYSWDTRQTFF.

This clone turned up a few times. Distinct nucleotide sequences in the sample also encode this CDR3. The CDR3 sequence is CACDTLGDFSWDTRQMFF. Here the CDR3 DNA reads TGTGCCTGTGACACGCTGGGGGACTTCTCCTGGGACACCCGACAGATGTTTTTC. The chain combines TRDV2 with TRDJ3; 8 bases agree with TRDD3. The CDR3 loop spans 18 amino acids. Germline V gene lookup returns CDR1 GEAIGNYY and CDR2 EKD. The V and J ends lost 1 base and 0 bases, in that order; junction bases with no gene match: 4.

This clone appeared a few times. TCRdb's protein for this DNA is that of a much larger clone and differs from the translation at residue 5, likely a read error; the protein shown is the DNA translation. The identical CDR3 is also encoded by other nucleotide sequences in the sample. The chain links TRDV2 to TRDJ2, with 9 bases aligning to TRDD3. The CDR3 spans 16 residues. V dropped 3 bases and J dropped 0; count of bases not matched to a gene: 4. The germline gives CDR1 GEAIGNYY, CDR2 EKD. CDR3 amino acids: CACDAVGDTLTAQLFF. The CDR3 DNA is TGTGCCTGTGACGCTGTGGGGGATACTTTGACAGCACAACTCTTCTTT.